A selection of T cell receptor beta chains follows, all from one sample in a study of control samples from healthy donors and cancer patients. Sequencing was performed with immunoSEQ multiplex PCR; in TCRdb, only in-frame clones are kept and a portion is missing. The data contain roughly 450,000 clones, around nine tenths of them singletons. Sequencing input: PBMCs. The receptors derive from a man aged 35 to 55 with head and neck cancer. Both conserved end residues are part of each CDR3. The order of the fields is clone size, J gene, V gene, D gene, CDR3 DNA, CDR3 protein. A D gene is named only where the DNA matches it firmly. Clone size is shown for a subset of rows, as once, few, many or a class of expanded clone.

clone size: -
J gene: TRBJ2-7
V gene: TRBV2
D gene: -
CDR3 DNA: TGTGCCAGCAGTGAAATCCGCAACTACGAGCAGTACTTC
CDR3 protein: CASSEIRNYEQYF

clone size: -
J gene: TRBJ1-4
V gene: TRBV12-5
D gene: TRBD1
CDR3 DNA: TGTGCTAGTGGTTTGATGACAGGGGCTGGGGAAAAACTGTTTTTT
CDR3 protein: CASGLMTGAGEKLFF

clone size: -
J gene: TRBJ2-7
V gene: TRBV7-2
D gene: TRBD2
CDR3 DNA: TGTGCCAGCAGCTCCGGGTTGGGCGGGGGTGCCTACGAGCAGTACTTC
CDR3 protein: CASSSGLGGGAYEQYF

clone size: -
J gene: TRBJ2-2
V gene: TRBV6-5
D gene: TRBD2
CDR3 DNA: TGTGCCAGCAGTCGGGAGGGCGGGGAGCTGTTTTTT
CDR3 protein: CASSREGGELFF

clone size: -
J gene: TRBJ2-1
V gene: TRBV3-1/TRBV3-2
D gene: -
CDR3 DNA: TGTGCCAGCAGCCGACAGCGACTAGACGAGCAGTTCTTC
CDR3 protein: CASSRQRLDEQFF

clone size: -
J gene: TRBJ2-1
V gene: TRBV7-9
D gene: -
CDR3 DNA: TGTGCCAGCAGGCCCGCGGCCCAGCAGTTCTTC
CDR3 protein: CASRPAAQQFF

clone size: once
J gene: TRBJ2-7
V gene: TRBV6-5
D gene: -
CDR3 DNA: TGTGCCAGCAGCCAGACTACCTACGAGCAGTACTTC
CDR3 protein: CASSQTTYEQYF

clone size: -
J gene: TRBJ2-1
V gene: TRBV7-9
D gene: TRBD2
CDR3 DNA: TGTGCCAGCAGCTTATTAGCGGGAGTGTCCTTAACCTACAATGAGCAGTTCTTC
CDR3 protein: CASSLLAGVSLTYNEQFF

clone size: -
J gene: TRBJ1-5
V gene: TRBV28
D gene: -
CDR3 DNA: TGTGCCAGCCGGACGGACCTTCATCAGCCCCAGCATTTT
CDR3 protein: CASRTDLHQPQHF

clone size: -
J gene: TRBJ1-5
V gene: TRBV19
D gene: TRBD1
CDR3 DNA: TGTGCCAGTAGTGAACAGGGGGATAGCAATCAGCCCCAGCATTTT
CDR3 protein: CASSEQGDSNQPQHF

clone size: -
J gene: TRBJ1-5
V gene: TRBV6-5
D gene: -
CDR3 DNA: TGTGCCAGCATTGCGTATAGCAATCAGCCCCAGCATTTT
CDR3 protein: CASIAYSNQPQHF

clone size: -
J gene: TRBJ2-3
V gene: TRBV11-2
D gene: TRBD1
CDR3 DNA: TGTGCCAGCAGCTTAGACCGGACAGGGGATACGCAGTATTTT
CDR3 protein: CASSLDRTGDTQYF

clone size: -
J gene: TRBJ1-2
V gene: TRBV28
D gene: -
CDR3 DNA: TGTGCCAGCAGTTTCCCGGGACAATCCTATGGCTACACCTTC
CDR3 protein: CASSFPGQSYGYTF

clone size: once
J gene: TRBJ2-5
V gene: TRBV2
D gene: TRBD2
CDR3 DNA: TGTGCCAGCAGTGAAATGGCTAGCGGGACGGGGACCCAGTACTTC
CDR3 protein: CASSEMASGTGTQYF

clone size: -
J gene: TRBJ1-2
V gene: TRBV24-1
D gene: -
CDR3 DNA: TGTGCCACCAGTGATTCCCAGCAGGTCTATGGCTACACCTTC
CDR3 protein: CATSDSQQVYGYTF

clone size: -
J gene: TRBJ1-6
V gene: TRBV30
D gene: -
CDR3 DNA: TGTGCCTGTAAGTCCCAGGGTGTCCATTCACCCCTCCACTTT
CDR3 protein: CACKSQGVHSPLHF

clone size: -
J gene: TRBJ1-4
V gene: TRBV6-5
D gene: TRBD1
CDR3 DNA: TGTGCCAGCAGGACAGGGAGTCTTAATGAAAAACTGTTTTTT
CDR3 protein: CASRTGSLNEKLFF

clone size: once
J gene: TRBJ1-1
V gene: TRBV7-3
D gene: -
CDR3 DNA: TGTGCCAGCAGCTTAAGCAGGGGTACTGAAGCTTTCTTT
CDR3 protein: CASSLSRGTEAFF

clone size: -
J gene: TRBJ2-1
V gene: TRBV9
D gene: -
CDR3 DNA: TGTGCCAGCAGCGTAGTGATGCTAGCGGAGGGGGTGCGGAATGAGCAGTTCTTC
CDR3 protein: CASSVVMLAEGVRNEQFF

clone size: -
J gene: TRBJ2-1
V gene: TRBV30
D gene: -
CDR3 DNA: TGTGCCTGGAGTGTACAGCAAGGGGAGCAGTTCTTC
CDR3 protein: CAWSVQQGEQFF

clone size: -
J gene: TRBJ2-2
V gene: TRBV25-1
D gene: -
CDR3 DNA: TGTGCCAGCAGTGAAACCAGGGGAAGTGGCGGGGAGCTGTTTTTT
CDR3 protein: CASSETRGSGGELFF

clone size: -
J gene: TRBJ1-1
V gene: TRBV3-1/TRBV3-2
D gene: -
CDR3 DNA: TGTGCCAGCAGCCATACGGTGAACACTGAAGCTTTCTTT
CDR3 protein: CASSHTVNTEAFF

clone size: -
J gene: TRBJ2-1
V gene: TRBV11-3
D gene: -
CDR3 DNA: TGTGCCAGCAGCTTCGCGGGATGGTATGAGCAGTTCTTC
CDR3 protein: CASSFAGWYEQFF

clone size: once
J gene: TRBJ2-7
V gene: TRBV10-1
D gene: -
CDR3 DNA: TGCGCCAGCAGTGACCCCAGGGGTGGGTCCTACGAGCAGTACTTC
CDR3 protein: CASSDPRGGSYEQYF

clone size: -
J gene: TRBJ2-7
V gene: TRBV27
D gene: TRBD1
CDR3 DNA: TGTGCCAGCAGTTCTCTTCGGACAGGGCTTTTTTGGTACGAGCAGTACTTC
CDR3 protein: CASSSLRTGLFWYEQYF

clone size: -
J gene: TRBJ2-1
V gene: TRBV7-3
D gene: -
CDR3 DNA: TGTGCCAGCAGCTTACTGGGGGTAGATGAGCAGTTCTTC
CDR3 protein: CASSLLGVDEQFF

clone size: -
J gene: TRBJ1-2
V gene: TRBV6-4
D gene: -
CDR3 DNA: TGTGCCAGCAGTGATGGGCCTTGGGGAGGCTACACCTTC
CDR3 protein: CASSDGPWGGYTF

clone size: -
J gene: TRBJ1-2
V gene: TRBV4-2
D gene: -
CDR3 DNA: TGTGCCAGCAGCCAAGCCGAGTATGGCTACACCTTC
CDR3 protein: CASSQAEYGYTF

clone size: -
J gene: TRBJ1-2
V gene: TRBV7-9
D gene: -
CDR3 DNA: TGTGCCAGCAGCCCGGAGACTGGGGGCTACACCTTC
CDR3 protein: CASSPETGGYTF

clone size: -
J gene: TRBJ1-1
V gene: TRBV2
D gene: TRBD1
CDR3 DNA: TGTGCCAGCAGTAATACAGGGGGGGACACTGAAGCTTTCTTT
CDR3 protein: CASSNTGGDTEAFF

clone size: -
J gene: TRBJ2-1
V gene: TRBV7-3
D gene: TRBD1
CDR3 DNA: TGTGCCAGCAGCCCGTACTCAGGGGGCGACTATCCCAATGAGCAGTTCTTC
CDR3 protein: CASSPYSGGDYPNEQFF

clone size: -
J gene: TRBJ2-1
V gene: TRBV9
D gene: -
CDR3 DNA: TGTGCCAGCAGCGTAGCTTTAGCGACGACCTACAATGAGCAGTTCTTC
CDR3 protein: CASSVALATTYNEQFF

clone size: few
J gene: TRBJ2-2
V gene: TRBV3-1/TRBV3-2
D gene: -
CDR3 DNA: TGTGCCAGCAGCCAATCCGGGGAGCTGTTTTTT
CDR3 protein: CASSQSGELFF

clone size: -
J gene: TRBJ1-2
V gene: TRBV25-1
D gene: -
CDR3 DNA: TGTGCCTCCCGCCCCGACAGCTCCTATGGCTACACCTTC
CDR3 protein: CASRPDSSYGYTF

clone size: -
J gene: TRBJ2-3
V gene: TRBV10-1
D gene: TRBD2
CDR3 DNA: TGCGCCAGCAGTGGACCGGGTAGCGGGAGCACAGATACGCAGTATTTT
CDR3 protein: CASSGPGSGSTDTQYF

clone size: -
J gene: TRBJ2-5
V gene: TRBV19
D gene: -
CDR3 DNA: TGTGCCAGTAGAGCAGGTCAAGAGACCCAGTACTTC
CDR3 protein: CASRAGQETQYF

clone size: -
J gene: TRBJ2-5
V gene: TRBV11-2
D gene: -
CDR3 DNA: TGTGCCAGCAGCTCATACGGCGGCGGGTATCAAGAGACCCAGTACTTC
CDR3 protein: CASSSYGGGYQETQYF

clone size: -
J gene: TRBJ2-5
V gene: TRBV5-6
D gene: TRBD1
CDR3 DNA: TGTGCCAGCAGCCGCGACAGGGAGGAGACCCAGTACTTC
CDR3 protein: CASSRDREETQYF

clone size: -
J gene: TRBJ2-1
V gene: TRBV24-1
D gene: -
CDR3 DNA: TGTGCCACCAGCCTCCAGGACAATGAGCAGTTCTTC
CDR3 protein: CATSLQDNEQFF

clone size: -
J gene: TRBJ2-1
V gene: TRBV30
D gene: -
CDR3 DNA: TGTGCCTGGAGTACGGACATTTCGGGTGAGCAGTTCTTC
CDR3 protein: CAWSTDISGEQFF

clone size: -
J gene: TRBJ2-4
V gene: TRBV7-2
D gene: -
CDR3 DNA: TGTGCCAGCAGCTTATTCCTCGAGGGCATTCAGTACTTC
CDR3 protein: CASSLFLEGIQYF

clone size: -
J gene: TRBJ2-2
V gene: TRBV30
D gene: -
CDR3 DNA: TGTGCCTGGAGCTCCGGCTGGACCGGGGAGCTGTTTTTT
CDR3 protein: CAWSSGWTGELFF

clone size: once
J gene: TRBJ2-5
V gene: TRBV6-6
D gene: TRBD2
CDR3 DNA: TGTGCCAGCAGTCCTAGCGGAGCGGGGACCCAGTACTTC
CDR3 protein: CASSPSGAGTQYF

clone size: -
J gene: TRBJ1-1
V gene: TRBV27
D gene: TRBD1
CDR3 DNA: TGTGCCAGCAGCCAGGGGGGTACAAACCTAGCTTTCTTT
CDR3 protein: CASSQGGTNLAFF

clone size: -
J gene: TRBJ1-4
V gene: TRBV6-2/TRBV6-3
D gene: TRBD1
CDR3 DNA: TGTGCCAGCAGTCATCAGGGGGCGGCTAATGAAAAACTGTTTTTT
CDR3 protein: CASSHQGAANEKLFF

clone size: -
J gene: TRBJ2-1
V gene: TRBV11-2
D gene: TRBD2
CDR3 DNA: TGTGCCAGCAGCTCGGGGACTTTAGCGGGAGCCCCGGGGGATGAGCAGTTCTTC
CDR3 protein: CASSSGTLAGAPGDEQFF

clone size: once
J gene: TRBJ1-5
V gene: TRBV28
D gene: -
CDR3 DNA: TGTGCCAGCGGGGGGATGAGCCCCAATCAGCCCCAGCATTTT
CDR3 protein: CASGGMSPNQPQHF

clone size: -
J gene: TRBJ1-3
V gene: TRBV5-1
D gene: TRBD1
CDR3 DNA: TGCGCCAGCAGGGTGGACGGGACAGGGCACTCTGGAAACACCATATATTTT
CDR3 protein: CASRVDGTGHSGNTIYF

clone size: -
J gene: TRBJ2-1
V gene: TRBV28
D gene: TRBD2
CDR3 DNA: TGTGCCAGCAGCTGGGGGGCTAGCGGGAGGGTTGAGCAGTTCTTC
CDR3 protein: CASSWGASGRVEQFF

clone size: -
J gene: TRBJ2-7
V gene: TRBV28
D gene: TRBD1
CDR3 DNA: TGTGCCAGCACCCTCCCCGGGACAGGGATCTACGAGCAGTACTTC
CDR3 protein: CASTLPGTGIYEQYF

clone size: -
J gene: TRBJ1-4
V gene: TRBV28
D gene: -
CDR3 DNA: TGTGCCAGCAGTTTATCCATACAATCGACTAATGAAAAACTGTTTTTT
CDR3 protein: CASSLSIQSTNEKLFF

clone size: -
J gene: TRBJ1-1
V gene: TRBV9
D gene: -
CDR3 DNA: TGTGCCAGCAGCTTCCGGACGGACTCCCCTCTGAACACTGAAGCTTTCTTT
CDR3 protein: CASSFRTDSPLNTEAFF

clone size: -
J gene: TRBJ1-1
V gene: TRBV11-2
D gene: -
CDR3 DNA: TGTGCCAGCAGCCGGATCGACATTGGTAGGCGAGCTTTCTTT
CDR3 protein: CASSRIDIGRRAFF